This passage covers 18 T cell receptor beta chains from one sample sequenced in a study of graft-versus-host responses after intestinal transplantation. Repertoires were generated with immunoSEQ multiplex PCR, while TCRdb's copy carries only in-frame clones and drops some. The sample consists of roughly 56,000 clones, around 91% of them appearing once. The sample here was PBMCs, taken about 4 months after intestinal transplantation. The source of these receptors is a human patient who received an intestinal transplant, so some T cells may come from the graft donor.

The chain carries TRBV7-9 and TRBJ2-7; D possibly corresponds to TRBD2 (5 bases). V lost 5 bases to trimming and J lost 0 bases, with 17 bases between them. CDR3 length equals 16 residues. Germline CDR1 SEHNR, CDR2 FQNEAQ (reference sequence). CDR3 DNA: TGTGCCAGCAGCCTGGGAAGAGGACTTAGCTCCTACGAGCAGTACTTC. It translates to CASSLGRGLSSYEQYF.

To note about this clone: This same CDR3 is encoded by further DNA sequences in the sample. J is TRBJ1-5 and V is TRBV7-9, with 8 bases that match TRBD1. This CDR3 is built from 17 residues. Germline CDR1 reads SEHNR; CDR2 reads FQNEAQ (reference sequence). Losses at the gene ends were 0 bases for V and 7 bases for J; bases not matched to a gene: 11. This CDR3 reads CASSLAFRGQVGQPQHF. CDR3 DNA: TGTGCCAGCAGCTTAGCGTTTAGGGGACAGGTGGGGCAGCCCCAGCATTTT.

Concerning this clone: Other DNA sequences in the sample encode the same CDR3. The chain carries TRBV19 and TRBJ2-1; 13 nucleotides match TRBD2. The CDR3 is 17 residues long. CDR1 and CDR2 from the germline V gene are LNHDA and SQIVND (reference sequence). Trimming removed 2 bases from V and 5 bases from J; junction bases left unmatched: 6. CDR3 residues: CASSIPRLAGGHNEQFF. The CDR3 DNA reads as TGTGCCAGTAGTATACCCCGACTAGCGGGGGGACACAATGAGCAGTTCTTC. Full variable domain (rest looked up from reference TRBV19 and TRBJ2-1): DGGITQSPKYLFRKEGQNVTLSCEQNLNHDAMYWYRQDPGQGLRLIYYSQIVNDFQKGDIAEGYSVSREKKESFPLTVTSAQKNPTAFYLCASSIPRLAGGHNEQFFGPGTRLTVL.

The chain employs TRBV21-1 and TRBJ2-7. TRBV21-1 is recorded as a pseudogene. The CDR3 is 14 amino acids. The CDR3 coding sequence is TGTGCCATCAATATCCTGGACGTATCCTACGAGCAGTACTTC. It codes for CAINILDVSYEQYF.

This clone is classed as medium-sized. The chain links TRBV7-3 to TRBJ1-5, with 8 bases matching TRBD1. J lost 7 bases, V lost 0 bases, and 5 bases had no gene match. The CDR3 runs to 15 residues. Germline lookup yields CDR1 SGHTA and CDR2 FQGTGA. The CDR3 bases are TGTGCCAGCAGCTTAACCGGACAGGGCTGCCAGCCCCAGCATTTT. Its translation: CASSLTGQGCQPQHF.

The chain has TRBV6-5 and TRBJ2-7; no firm D call. CDR1 and CDR2 from the germline V gene are MNHEY and SVGAGI. This CDR3 has 11 amino acids. V was trimmed by 5 bases and J by 3 bases, leaving 5 bases between them. CDR3 protein: CASSVGYEQYF. CDR3 DNA: TGTGCCAGCAGTGTTGGCTACGAGCAGTACTTC.

The CDR3 DNA follows: TGCGCCAGCAGCCAGGGACGTGACGGGGAGACCCAGTACTTC. This translates into CASSQGRDGETQYF. The chain combines TRBV4-1 with TRBJ2-5; D tentatively reads TRBD1 or TRBD2 (5 bases each). This CDR3 has 14 residues. Germline V gene sequence: CDR1 MGHRA, CDR2 YSYEKL. Trimming cost V 3 bases and J 5 bases, with 13 bases left between them.

CDR3 sequence: CASSLFRGGRSETQYF. The DNA of the CDR3 is TGTGCCAGCAGTTTATTTAGAGGGGGGCGGTCAGAGACCCAGTACTTC. The chain carries TRBV27 and TRBJ2-5, with D perhaps given as TRBD1 or TRBD2 (6 bases each). The V and J ends lost 1 base and 4 bases respectively, with 16 bases between them. From germline, CDR1 is MNHEY and CDR2 SMNVEV (reference sequence). The length of the CDR3 is 16 residues.

This clone was detected only once. The chain has TRBV27 and TRBJ2-5, with unresolved D. Trimming shortened V by 8 bases and J by 4 bases, and 8 bases separated the two germline ends. Germline CDR1 reads MNHEY; CDR2 reads SMNVEV (reference sequence). The CDR3 extends over 11 amino acids. The CDR3 region is CASRRGETQYF. DNA of the CDR3: TGTGCCAGCCGGAGAGGAGAGACCCAGTACTTC.

The chain is built from TRBV7-6 and TRBJ2-7; 9 bases fit TRBD1. V dropped 4 bases and J dropped 2; count of bases not matched to a gene: 3. The CDR3 runs to 14 residues. The germline V gene encodes CDR1 SGHVS and CDR2 FNYEAQ. CDR3 DNA: TGTGCCAGCAGCTGGGGGACAGGGACCTACGAGCAGTACTTC. Translated, it gives CASSWGTGTYEQYF.

In DNA form, the CDR3 reads TGCAGCGTTGGAAAGGCGACTAGCGGATACAATGAGCAGTTCTTC. Translated, it gives CSVGKATSGYNEQFF. The chain combines TRBV29-1 with TRBJ2-1; 9 nucleotides match TRBD2. The length of the CDR3 is 15 residues. Germline V gene sequence: CDR1 SQVTM, CDR2 ANQGSEA. Trimming cost V 4 bases and J 4 bases; bases outside gene matches: 8.

The chain employs TRBV2 and TRBJ2-5; D is ambiguous. The J call may be faulty, since TRBJ2-7 better matches the DNA end. Germline V gene sequence: CDR1 SNHLY, CDR2 FYNNEI. The CDR3 has 15 residues. CDR3 DNA sequence: TGTGCCAGCAGTGAAGAAGAACTTGGGGTCTACGAGCAGTACTTC. It is translated as CASSEEELGVYEQYF.

CDR3 amino acids: CASSLIDRVHEQYF. CDR3 coding DNA: TGTGCCAGCAGTTTAATTGACAGGGTCCACGAGCAGTACTTC. V is TRBV27 and J is TRBJ2-7; 7 nucleotides align to TRBD1. The CDR3 sequence is 14 residues long. The junction had 6 bases not matched to a gene; V was cut back by 2 bases and J by 5 bases. Germline V CDR1 and CDR2: MNHEY, SMNVEV (reference sequence).

The rearrangement joins TRBV2 to TRBJ2-7; D perhaps matches TRBD1 (5 bases). Per the germline V gene, CDR1 is SNHLY and CDR2 is FYNNEI. Deletions cut 7 bases from V and 2 bases from J, with 12 bases between. The CDR3 loop spans 13 amino acids. The CDR3 loop is CASTLQGAYEQYF. The DNA of the CDR3 is TGTGCCAGCACCTTGCAGGGCGCCTACGAGCAGTACTTC.

The chain employs TRBV28 and TRBJ1-4; maybe TRBD1 (5 bases). The V end was cut by 4 bases, the J end by 10 bases, with 19 bases between. This CDR3 is built from 15 residues. CDR1 is MDHEN and CDR2 is SYDVKM in the germline V gene. The CDR3 protein is CASSSSGAGWGKLFF. The DNA for the CDR3 is TGTGCCAGCAGTTCCTCTGGGGCAGGGTGGGGAAAACTGTTTTTT.

CDR3 in DNA: TGTGCCAGCAGTGAATCGCCAGCTCACTACGAGCAGTACTTC. Translation: CASSESPAHYEQYF. This rearrangement joins TRBV2 to TRBJ2-7; D is uncertain. V lost 2 bases and J 3 bases, leaving 11 bases between the germline ends. Germline V lookup: CDR1 SNHLY, CDR2 FYNNEI. The length of the CDR3 is 14 residues.

V gene TRBV5-1 combines with J gene TRBJ2-7, with D maybe TRBD1 (5 bases). The germline gives CDR1 SGHRS, CDR2 YFSETQ. This CDR3 region has 18 residues. Trimming removed 2 bases at V and 3 bases at J, with 24 bases between. CDR3 DNA: TGCGCCAGCAGCTTCAGGGCTAGGTTAGCCCAACAGGACTACGAGCAGTACTTC. It specifies CASSFRARLAQQDYEQYF.

This chain uses TRBV5-4 with TRBJ1-1; possible D gene TRBD1, 5 bases. The V end was cut by 0 bases, the J end by 6 bases, with 12 bases between. This CDR3 contains 14 residues. Per the germline V gene, CDR1 is SGHNT and CDR2 is YYREEE (reference sequence). CDR3 region: CASSLGLTASEAFF. CDR3 nucleotides: TGTGCCAGCAGCTTGGGACTGACAGCTTCTGAAGCTTTCTTT.